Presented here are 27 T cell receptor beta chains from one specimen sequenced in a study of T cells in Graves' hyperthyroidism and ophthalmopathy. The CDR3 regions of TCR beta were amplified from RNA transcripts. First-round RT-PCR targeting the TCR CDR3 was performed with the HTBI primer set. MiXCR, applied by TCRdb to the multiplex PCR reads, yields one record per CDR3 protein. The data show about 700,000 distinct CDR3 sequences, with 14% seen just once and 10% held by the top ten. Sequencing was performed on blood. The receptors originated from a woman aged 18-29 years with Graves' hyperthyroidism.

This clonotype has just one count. CDR3 bases: TGCAGCGTTGGTAGCGGGAGGATGGCAGATACGCAGTATTTT. Translation: CSVGSGRMADTQYF. The chain recombines TRBV29-1 with TRBJ2-3; TRBD2 agrees at 10 bases. The CDR3 has 14 residues. Germline assignment: CDR1 SQVTM and CDR2 ANQGSEA. The V and J ends lost 4 bases and 4 bases, in that order; junction bases with no gene match: 5.

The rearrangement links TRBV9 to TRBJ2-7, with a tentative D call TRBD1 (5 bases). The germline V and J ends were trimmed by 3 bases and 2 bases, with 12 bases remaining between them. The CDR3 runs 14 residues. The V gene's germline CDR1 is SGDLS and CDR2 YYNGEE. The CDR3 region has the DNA TGTGCCAGCAGCGGGTCGACAGATCCCTACGAGCAGTACTTC. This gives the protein CASSGSTDPYEQYF.

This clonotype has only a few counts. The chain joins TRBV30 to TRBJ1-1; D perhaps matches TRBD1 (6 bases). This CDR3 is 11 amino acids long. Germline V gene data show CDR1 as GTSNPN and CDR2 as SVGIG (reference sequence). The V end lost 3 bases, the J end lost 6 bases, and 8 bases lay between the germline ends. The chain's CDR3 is CAWRQGPEAFF. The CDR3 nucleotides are TGTGCCTGGAGACAGGGCCCTGAAGCTTTCTTT.

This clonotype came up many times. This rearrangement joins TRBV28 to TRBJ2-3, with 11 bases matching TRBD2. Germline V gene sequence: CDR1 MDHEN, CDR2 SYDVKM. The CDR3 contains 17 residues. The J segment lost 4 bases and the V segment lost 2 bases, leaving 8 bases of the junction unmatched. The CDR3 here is CASSLLRLAGLADTQYF. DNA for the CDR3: TGTGCCAGCAGTTTACTCAGACTAGCGGGACTGGCAGATACGCAGTATTTT.

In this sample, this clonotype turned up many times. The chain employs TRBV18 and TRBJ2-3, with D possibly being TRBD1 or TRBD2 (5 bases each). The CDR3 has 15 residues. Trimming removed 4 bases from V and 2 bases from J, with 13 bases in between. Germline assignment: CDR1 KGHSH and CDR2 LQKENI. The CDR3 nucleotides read TGTGCCAGCTCACGGGACCAAACTACCACAGATACGCAGTATTTT. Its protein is CASSRDQTTTDTQYF.

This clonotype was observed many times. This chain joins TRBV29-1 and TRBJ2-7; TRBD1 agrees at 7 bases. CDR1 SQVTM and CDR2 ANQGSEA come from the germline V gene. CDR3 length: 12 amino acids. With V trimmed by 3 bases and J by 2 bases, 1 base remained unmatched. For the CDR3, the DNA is TGCAGCGTTGAGGGACAGACCTACGAGCAGTACTTC. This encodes CSVEGQTYEQYF.

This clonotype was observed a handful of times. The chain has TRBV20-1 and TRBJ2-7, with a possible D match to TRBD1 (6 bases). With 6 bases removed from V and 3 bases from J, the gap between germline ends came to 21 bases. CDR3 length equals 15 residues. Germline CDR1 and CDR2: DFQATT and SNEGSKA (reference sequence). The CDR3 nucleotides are TGCAGTGCAGATACCCCTTGGGGGCATAACTACGAGCAGTACTTC. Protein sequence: CSADTPWGHNYEQYF.

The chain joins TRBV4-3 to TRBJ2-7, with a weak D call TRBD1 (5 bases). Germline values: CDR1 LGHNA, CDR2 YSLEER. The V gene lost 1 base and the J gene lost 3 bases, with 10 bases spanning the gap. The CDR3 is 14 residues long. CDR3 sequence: CASSQGDSHYEQYF. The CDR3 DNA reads TGCGCCAGCAGCCAAGGAGACAGTCACTACGAGCAGTACTTC.

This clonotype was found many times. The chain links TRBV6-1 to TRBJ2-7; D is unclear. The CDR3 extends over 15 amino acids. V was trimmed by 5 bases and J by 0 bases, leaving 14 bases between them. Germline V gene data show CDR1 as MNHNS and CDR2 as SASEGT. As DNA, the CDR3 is TGTGCCAGCAGTTCCCCCGGGCAGCTCTCCTACGAGCAGTACTTC. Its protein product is CASSSPGQLSYEQYF.

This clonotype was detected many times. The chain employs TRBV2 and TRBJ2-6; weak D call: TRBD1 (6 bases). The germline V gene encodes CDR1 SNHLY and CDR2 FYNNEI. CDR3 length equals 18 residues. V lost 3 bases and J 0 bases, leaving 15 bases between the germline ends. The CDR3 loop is CASSEDSDSSSGANVLTF. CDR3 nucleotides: TGTGCCAGCAGTGAGGACAGTGATTCTAGCTCTGGGGCCAACGTCCTGACTTTC.

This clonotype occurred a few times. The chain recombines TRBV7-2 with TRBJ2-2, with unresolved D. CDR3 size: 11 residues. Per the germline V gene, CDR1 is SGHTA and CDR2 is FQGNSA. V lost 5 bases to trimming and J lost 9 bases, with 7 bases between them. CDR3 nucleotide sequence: TGTGCCAGCAGCCCGAGCCGGGAGCTGTTTTTT. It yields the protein CASSPSRELFF.

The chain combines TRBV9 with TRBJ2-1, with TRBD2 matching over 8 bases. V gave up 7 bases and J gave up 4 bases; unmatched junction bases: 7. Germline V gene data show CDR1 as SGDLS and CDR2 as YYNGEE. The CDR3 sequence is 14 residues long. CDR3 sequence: CASGRASGYNEQFF. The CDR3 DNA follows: TGTGCCAGCGGTAGAGCTAGCGGGTACAATGAGCAGTTCTTC.

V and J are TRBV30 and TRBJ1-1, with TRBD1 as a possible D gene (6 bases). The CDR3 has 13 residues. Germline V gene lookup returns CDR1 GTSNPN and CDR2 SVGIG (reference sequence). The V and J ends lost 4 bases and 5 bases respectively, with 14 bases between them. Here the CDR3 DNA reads TGTGCCTGGACCCTGGGGGGGCGGACTGAAGCTTTCTTT. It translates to CAWTLGGRTEAFF.

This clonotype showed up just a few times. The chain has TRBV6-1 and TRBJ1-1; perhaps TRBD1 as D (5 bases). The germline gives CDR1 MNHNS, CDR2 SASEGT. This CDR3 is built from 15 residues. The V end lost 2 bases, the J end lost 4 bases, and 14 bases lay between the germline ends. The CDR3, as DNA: TGTGCCAGCAGTGAACCAGGGTATGGGAGCACTGAAGCTTTCTTT. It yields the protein CASSEPGYGSTEAFF.

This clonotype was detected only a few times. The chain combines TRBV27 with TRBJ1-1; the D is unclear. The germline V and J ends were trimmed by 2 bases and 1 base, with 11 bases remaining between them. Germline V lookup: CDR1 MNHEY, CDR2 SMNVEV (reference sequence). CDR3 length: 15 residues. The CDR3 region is CASSLAGGKNTEAFF. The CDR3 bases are TGTGCCAGCAGTTTAGCTGGAGGGAAGAACACTGAAGCTTTCTTT.

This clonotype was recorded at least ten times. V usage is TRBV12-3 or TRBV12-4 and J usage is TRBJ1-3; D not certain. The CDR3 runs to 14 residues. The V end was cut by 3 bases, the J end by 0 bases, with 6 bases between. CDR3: CASSFRFSGNTIYF. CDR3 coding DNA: TGTGCCAGCAGTTTTAGGTTCTCTGGAAACACCATATATTTT.

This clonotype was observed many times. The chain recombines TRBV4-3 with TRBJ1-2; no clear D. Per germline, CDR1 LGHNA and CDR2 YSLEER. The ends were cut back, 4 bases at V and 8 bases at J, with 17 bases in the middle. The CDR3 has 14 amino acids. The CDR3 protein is CASSPTETLGGYTF. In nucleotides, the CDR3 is TGCGCCAGCAGCCCAACAGAAACCCTTGGGGGCTACACCTTC.

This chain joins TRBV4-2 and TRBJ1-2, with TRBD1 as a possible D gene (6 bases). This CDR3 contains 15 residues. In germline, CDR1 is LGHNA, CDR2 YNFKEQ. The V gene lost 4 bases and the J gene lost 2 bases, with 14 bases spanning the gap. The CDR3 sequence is CASSRNRQVNYGYTF. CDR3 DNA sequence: TGTGCCAGCAGCCGGAATCGACAGGTGAACTATGGCTACACCTTC.

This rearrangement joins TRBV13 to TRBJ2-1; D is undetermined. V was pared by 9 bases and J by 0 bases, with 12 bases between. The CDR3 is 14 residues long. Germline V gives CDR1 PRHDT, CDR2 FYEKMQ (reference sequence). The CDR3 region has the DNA TGTGCCAGTTTAGGGCGCGGCTCCTACAATGAGCAGTTCTTC. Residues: CASLGRGSYNEQFF.

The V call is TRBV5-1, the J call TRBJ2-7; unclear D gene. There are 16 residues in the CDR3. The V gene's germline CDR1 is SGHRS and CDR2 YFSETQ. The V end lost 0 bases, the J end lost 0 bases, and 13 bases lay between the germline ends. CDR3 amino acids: CASSLEARTASYEQYF. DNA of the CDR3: TGCGCCAGCAGCTTGGAAGCTAGGACGGCCTCCTACGAGCAGTACTTC.

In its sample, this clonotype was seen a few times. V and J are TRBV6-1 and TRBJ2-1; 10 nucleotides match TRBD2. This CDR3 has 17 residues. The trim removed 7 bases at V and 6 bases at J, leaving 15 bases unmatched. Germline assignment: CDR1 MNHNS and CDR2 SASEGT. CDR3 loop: CASTSGTSVLLGNEQFF. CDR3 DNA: TGTGCCAGCACGTCTGGGACTAGCGTGTTATTGGGCAATGAGCAGTTCTTC.

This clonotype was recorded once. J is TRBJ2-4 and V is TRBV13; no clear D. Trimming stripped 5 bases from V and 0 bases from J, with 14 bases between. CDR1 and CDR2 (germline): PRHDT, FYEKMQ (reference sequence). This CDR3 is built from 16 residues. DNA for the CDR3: TGTGCCAGCAGCCAAGCCCCCCTCGGAGCCAAAAACATTCAGTACTTC. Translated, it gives CASSQAPLGAKNIQYF.

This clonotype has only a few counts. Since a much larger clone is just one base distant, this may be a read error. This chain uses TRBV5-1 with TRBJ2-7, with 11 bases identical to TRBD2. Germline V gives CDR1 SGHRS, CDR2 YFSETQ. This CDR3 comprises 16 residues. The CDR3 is CASNLTSGTASYEQYF. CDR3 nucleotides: TGCGCCAGCAACTTGACTAGCGGGACAGCCTCCTACGAGCAGTACTTC. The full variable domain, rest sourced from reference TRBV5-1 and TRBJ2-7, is KAGVTQTPRYLIKTRGQQVTLSCSPISGHRSVSWYQQTPGQGLQFLFEYFSETQRNKGNFPGRFSGRQFSNSRSEMNVSTLELGDSALYLCASNLTSGTASYEQYFGPGTRLTVT.

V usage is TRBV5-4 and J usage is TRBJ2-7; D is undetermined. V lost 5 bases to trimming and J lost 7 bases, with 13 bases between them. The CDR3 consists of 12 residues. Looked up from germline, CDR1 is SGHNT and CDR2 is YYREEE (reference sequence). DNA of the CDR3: TGTGCCAGCAGGTCCACAAGTGGGGAGCAGTACTTC. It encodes CASRSTSGEQYF.

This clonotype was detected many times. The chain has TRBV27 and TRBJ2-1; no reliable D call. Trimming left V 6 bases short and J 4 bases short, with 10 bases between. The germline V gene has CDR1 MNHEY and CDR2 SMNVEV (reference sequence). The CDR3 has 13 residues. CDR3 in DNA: TGTGCCAGCAGCCATTCCTATTACAATGAGCAGTTCTTC. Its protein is CASSHSYYNEQFF.

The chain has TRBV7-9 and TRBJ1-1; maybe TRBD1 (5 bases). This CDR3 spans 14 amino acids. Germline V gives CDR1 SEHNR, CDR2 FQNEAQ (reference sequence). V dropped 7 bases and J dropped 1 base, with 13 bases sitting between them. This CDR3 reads CASINAGRNTEAFF. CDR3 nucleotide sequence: TGTGCCAGCATCAACGCGGGGCGGAACACTGAAGCTTTCTTT.

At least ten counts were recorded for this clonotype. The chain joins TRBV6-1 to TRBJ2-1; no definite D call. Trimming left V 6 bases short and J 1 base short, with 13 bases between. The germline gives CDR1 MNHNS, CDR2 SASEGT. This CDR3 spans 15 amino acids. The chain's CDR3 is CASRPKLQSYNEQFF. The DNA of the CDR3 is TGTGCCAGCAGGCCCAAACTGCAATCCTACAATGAGCAGTTCTTC.